These 20 T cell receptor beta chains originate from one sample sequenced in a study of identifying expanded T cells in peripheral blood. The assay was immunoSEQ multiplex PCR, and TCRdb's table has in-frame clones only and misses some. There are under 70,000 clones in the sample; 87% occur only once, and 4.7% lies in the top ten. Sequencing used blood. These receptor sequences come from a person aged 18-70 years in good health.

This clone has just one count. This chain uses TRBV27 with TRBJ2-7; 8 bases line up with TRBD1. V shed 4 bases and J 2 bases; nucleotides not matched to a gene: 7. The CDR3 extends over 15 amino acids. Germline V gives CDR1 MNHEY, CDR2 SMNVEV (reference sequence). CDR3 region: CASSSRQGKPYEQYF. The CDR3 region has the DNA TGTGCCAGCAGTTCCCGACAGGGGAAACCCTACGAGCAGTACTTC.

This clone occurred many times. This chain uses TRBV29-1 with TRBJ2-7, with 8 bases fitting TRBD1. The CDR3 is 13 amino acids. Germline values: CDR1 SQVTM, CDR2 ANQGSEA. The ends lost 2 bases at V and 6 bases at J; junction bases unmatched: 6. The CDR3 DNA is TGCAGCGTTGAAAGGACAGGGTCGGGCGAGCAGTACTTC. Encoded protein: CSVERTGSGEQYF.

By sample share, this clone is medium-sized. J is TRBJ2-1 and V is TRBV6-4; D uncertain. V lost 0 bases and J 6 bases, leaving 6 bases between the germline ends. In germline, CDR1 is MRHNA, CDR2 SNTAGT. The CDR3 contains 13 residues. CDR3 DNA: TGTGCCAGCAGTGACTCGAGTAGCAATGAGCAGTTCTTC. It yields the protein CASSDSSSNEQFF.

This clone was picked up a small number of times. The gene calls are TRBV19 and TRBJ1-5; D remains ambiguous. V gave up 6 bases and J gave up 0 bases, with 9 bases separating them. Germline V gene data show CDR1 as LNHDA and CDR2 as SQIVND (reference sequence). CDR3 length: 14 amino acids. The DNA for the CDR3 is TGTGCCAGTAGGGGCAGCAATAGCAATCAGCCCCAGCATTTT. It encodes CASRGSNSNQPQHF. The full variable domain, rest sourced from reference TRBV19 and TRBJ1-5, is DGGITQSPKYLFRKEGQNVTLSCEQNLNHDAMYWYRQDPGQGLRLIYYSQIVNDFQKGDIAEGYSVSREKKESFPLTVTSAQKNPTAFYLCASRGSNSNQPQHFGDGTRLSIL.

The chain recombines TRBV29-1 with TRBJ2-7; 7 bases line up with TRBD2. Germline values: CDR1 SQVTM, CDR2 ANQGSEA. The trim removed 6 bases at V and 7 bases at J, leaving 9 bases unmatched. The CDR3 has 12 residues. CDR3 DNA sequence: TGCAGCGTCTGGGGAGGGCGGGGAGAGCAGTACTTC. This codes for CSVWGGRGEQYF.

The V call is TRBV7-2, the J call TRBJ1-1; no definite D call. V was shortened by 3 bases and J by 3 bases, with 11 bases between the two germline ends. The germline V gene has CDR1 SGHTA and CDR2 FQGNSA. This CDR3 is built from 14 residues. The CDR3: CASSFALGDTEAFF. The CDR3 nucleotides are TGTGCCAGCAGCTTCGCACTCGGGGACACTGAAGCTTTCTTT.

Written as DNA, the CDR3 is TGCGCCAGCAGCTTGGCCGTTGGGGCAAGTCGGAACACTGAAGCTTTCTTT. It codes for CASSLAVGASRNTEAFF. The chain employs TRBV5-1 and TRBJ1-1; possible D gene TRBD1, 5 bases. Trimming took off 0 bases at V and 1 base at J, with 16 bases between the two ends. CDR1 is SGHRS and CDR2 is YFSETQ in the germline V gene. The CDR3 loop spans 17 amino acids.

CDR3 nucleotides: TGTGCCAGCAGCTTAGGCGGGGCTAGCACAGATACGCAGTATTTT. Protein product: CASSLGGASTDTQYF. This chain connects TRBV7-9 to TRBJ2-3; the D gene is possibly TRBD2 (6 bases). The length of the CDR3 is 15 residues. Trimming pared 1 base from V and 0 bases from J, leaving 8 bases between. Germline assignment: CDR1 SEHNR and CDR2 FQNEAQ (reference sequence).

The chain employs TRBV7-9 and TRBJ2-1; TRBD2 might be the D (6 bases). The length of the CDR3 is 13 residues. Per germline, CDR1 SEHNR and CDR2 FQNEAQ (reference sequence). Trimming cost V 1 base and J 9 bases, with 10 bases left between them. CDR3 DNA: TGTGCCAGCAGCTTAGTAGGGACTGGTGAGCAGTTCTTC. Protein: CASSLVGTGEQFF.

The gene calls are TRBV27 and TRBJ2-3; D is unresolved. Germline CDR1 reads MNHEY; CDR2 reads SMNVEV (reference sequence). CDR3 length: 12 residues. Trimming took off 10 bases at V and 1 base at J, with 9 bases between the two ends. The CDR3 DNA follows: TGTGCCAACATGACTGGCACAGATACGCAGTATTTT. It translates to CANMTGTDTQYF.

CDR3 protein: CASSESGIPEAFF. The CDR3 DNA reads TGCGCCAGCAGTGAGTCCGGCATCCCTGAAGCTTTCTTT. The chain recombines TRBV10-1 with TRBJ1-1; D ambiguous. The CDR3 length is 13 residues. Trimming took 0 bases from V and 6 from J, leaving 8 bases between them. CDR1 and CDR2 from the germline V gene are WNHNN and SYGVQD (reference sequence).

This rearrangement joins TRBV9 to TRBJ2-5, with D possibly TRBD2 on 5 matching bases. The ends were cut back, 0 bases at V and 1 base at J, with 16 bases in the middle. In germline, CDR1 is SGDLS, CDR2 YYNGEE. The CDR3 has 17 residues. The CDR3 DNA follows: TGTGCCAGCAGCGTAGTCGCTAGCTCCCATTCCCAAGAGACCCAGTACTTC. Residues: CASSVVASSHSQETQYF.

The J gene is TRBJ2-7, the V gene TRBV7-2; a possible D gene is TRBD1 (7 bases). V lost 1 base and J 1 base, leaving 14 bases between the germline ends. The CDR3 extends over 16 amino acids. Germline V CDR1 and CDR2: SGHTA, FQGNSA. CDR3 DNA: TGTGCCAGCAGCTTAGGGGGACAGCGGGCGTCCTACGAGCAGTACTTC. This sequence encodes CASSLGGQRASYEQYF.

This clone was recorded only once. In DNA form, the CDR3 reads TGCGCCAGCAGCTCGGACGGTGTCTACGAGCAGTACTTC. As protein: CASSSDGVYEQYF. The V gene is TRBV5-1, the J gene TRBJ2-7; D ambiguous. CDR1 is SGHRS, CDR2 YFSETQ, per germline. The CDR3 is 13 amino acids. V lost 3 bases and J 3 bases, leaving 10 bases between the germline ends.

V usage is TRBV5-6 and J usage is TRBJ2-3; possibly TRBD1 or TRBD2 for D (5 bases each). The CDR3 extends over 16 amino acids. Germline V gives CDR1 SGHDT, CDR2 YYEEEE. The germline V and J ends were trimmed by 0 bases and 1 base, with 12 bases remaining between them. CDR3 nucleotide sequence: TGTGCCAGCAGCTTGGCTGGGGGATCGGGCACAGATACGCAGTATTTT. Its translation: CASSLAGGSGTDTQYF.

This clone was seen once. The chain is built from TRBV5-1 and TRBJ2-2; 9 bases fit TRBD1. Losses at the gene ends were 0 bases for V and 3 bases for J; bases not matched to a gene: 0. This CDR3 contains 15 residues. Germline V gene lookup returns CDR1 SGHRS and CDR2 YFSETQ. The CDR3 DNA sequence: TGCGCCAGCAGCTTGGGACAGGGGGACACCGGGGAGCTGTTTTTT. Its translation is CASSLGQGDTGELFF.

The V call is TRBV19, the J call TRBJ2-2; 9 positions match TRBD1. Looked up from germline, CDR1 is LNHDA and CDR2 is SQIVND (reference sequence). V lost 6 bases and J lost 6; bases outside the gene matches: 8. The CDR3 is made up of 15 amino acids. CDR3 bases: TGTGCCAGTAGCCGGCAACAGGGGGCGGCCGGGGAGCTGTTTTTT. Residues: CASSRQQGAAGELFF.

V is TRBV11-2 and J is TRBJ1-3; D might be TRBD1 (5 bases). V lost 1 base and J 0 bases, leaving 13 bases between the germline ends. CDR3 size: 17 residues. Germline lookup yields CDR1 SGHAT and CDR2 FQNNGV. CDR3 sequence: CASSLVGGAYSGNTIYF. The CDR3 nucleotides are TGTGCCAGCAGCTTAGTTGGAGGGGCCTACTCTGGAAACACCATATATTTT.

The chain recombines TRBV7-9 with TRBJ1-3; tentative D call: TRBD1 (5 bases). The germline V gene encodes CDR1 SEHNR and CDR2 FQNEAQ (reference sequence). V lost 6 bases and J 9 bases, leaving 18 bases between the germline ends. The CDR3 totals 14 residues. CDR3 bases: TGTGCCAGCAGACGCAGGACACAGGTCTCCACCATATATTTT. Translation: CASRRRTQVSTIYF.

This sequence joins TRBV30 and TRBJ2-7; 9 positions agree with TRBD1. The CDR3 has 15 amino acids. With V trimmed by 4 bases and J by 6 bases, 13 bases remained unmatched. Germline CDR1 and CDR2: GTSNPN and SVGIG (reference sequence). In nucleotides, the CDR3 is TGTGCCTGGAAGGACAGGGGATTTCCCTATAGCGAGCAGTACTTC. It specifies CAWKDRGFPYSEQYF.